The table lists the clone carrying this TCR beta chain with a few counts. Its antigen is still unknown. These data come from a study of identical twins. The CDR3 extends over 14 amino acids. The ends lost 10 bases at V and 1 base at J; junction bases unmatched: 3. Germline V lookup: CDR1 MNHNS, CDR2 SASEGT. A universal primer site was added by template switching, and unique molecular identifiers were carried by the cDNA. TCRdb fed the 5' RACE reads into MiXCR, producing one record per CDR3 protein. Of some 760,000 distinct CDR3 sequences listed, 15% to 20% are singletons. Study-level findings and limits: Models underestimated how often monozygotic twins shared out-of-frame TCR alpha.

The same data also contributed to another study, on T cells expressing NK-cell markers. That paper notes: With respect to HCMV, most of the eight sequenced donors were seropositive, and one was seronegative.

Sequenced input: PBMCs. The TCR comes from a woman aged 18-29 years in good health. The V gene is TRBV6-1, the J gene TRBJ2-3, with TRBD2 identical over 12 bases. The CDR3 sequence: CANRLAGGTDTQYF. In DNA, the CDR3 is TGTGCCAATAGACTAGCGGGGGGCACAGATACGCAGTATTTT.